Each of the 8 T cell receptor beta chains below was sequenced from the same sample in a study of blood T cell repertoires in COVID-19 (dated by TCRdb to about 2020). The library was built by means of the immunoSEQ multiplex PCR assay. The clones in this table, taken by TCRdb from immuneACCESS, are in-frame only. Not every clone is retained; where verified, under half of the shortfall comes from an unresolved V gene, and the cause of the rest is unknown. The sample yields approximately 260,000 clones; approximately 86% were counted once. Roughly 3.3% of the sample rests with the top ten. The specimen was PBMCs or T cells enriched from blood (not recorded which). Every receptor here comes from a woman between 35 and 50 years old with acute COVID-19.

The chain combines TRBV28 with TRBJ2-6; possible D gene TRBD2, 5 bases. CDR1 and CDR2 from the germline V gene are MDHEN and SYDVKM. V lost 8 bases and J 2 bases, leaving 10 bases between the germline ends. CDR3 size: 14 residues. CDR3 protein: CASLEGAGANVLTF. The CDR3 DNA sequence: TGTGCCAGCCTCGAGGGAGCTGGGGCCAACGTCCTGACTTTC.

This sequence joins TRBV9 and TRBJ2-2; D unresolved. Trimming took off 2 bases at V and 3 bases at J, with 5 bases between the two ends. This CDR3 has 13 residues. Per germline, CDR1 SGDLS and CDR2 YYNGEE. Written as DNA, the CDR3 is TGTGCCAGCAGCGTGGCCCACACCGGGGAGCTGTTTTTT. This sequence encodes CASSVAHTGELFF.

V usage is TRBV7-2 and J usage is TRBJ2-7; 8 bases are shared with TRBD2. Germline V gene lookup returns CDR1 SGHTA and CDR2 FQGNSA. The ends lost 1 base at V and 4 bases at J; junction bases unmatched: 6. The CDR3 contains 15 residues. The CDR3, as DNA: TGTGCCAGCAGCTTAGGGCCAGCGGGAGTGTACGAGCAGTACTTC. Its protein is CASSLGPAGVYEQYF. The whole variable domain, filled in from reference TRBV7-2 and TRBJ2-7, reads GAGVSQSPSNKVTEKGKDVELRCDPISGHTALYWYRQSLGQGLEFLIYFQGNSAPDKSGLPSDRFSAERTGGSVSTLTIQRTQQEDSAVYLCASSLGPAGVYEQYFGPGTRLTVT.

The rearrangement links TRBV25-1 to TRBJ1-4; 7 nucleotides agree with TRBD1. The CDR3 runs 14 residues. V was pared by 5 bases and J by 6 bases, with 6 bases of the junction left unmatched. The germline V gene encodes CDR1 MGHDK and CDR2 SYGVNS. CDR3 coding DNA: TGTGCCAGCAGTTATACAGGGGCTTATGAAAAACTGTTTTTT. Translation gives CASSYTGAYEKLFF.

CDR3: CASSVVGDQETQYF. DNA of the CDR3: TGTGCCAGCAGCGTAGTCGGAGATCAAGAGACCCAGTACTTC. J is TRBJ2-5 and V is TRBV9; D gene ambiguous. V was cut by 0 bases and J by 2 bases, with 8 bases left in between. Germline CDR1 reads SGDLS; CDR2 reads YYNGEE. The CDR3 sequence is 14 residues long.

This chain uses TRBV3-1 (or the pseudogene TRBV3-2) with TRBJ2-1; 9 positions match TRBD2. Germline loops: CDR1 LGHDT, CDR2 YNNKEL (reference sequence). The trim removed 5 bases at V and 0 bases at J, leaving 5 bases unmatched. This CDR3 contains 16 residues. CDR3: CASSSLAGSSYNEQFF. For the CDR3, the DNA is TGTGCCAGCAGCTCCCTAGCGGGGAGCTCCTACAATGAGCAGTTCTTC.

The CDR3 DNA follows: TGTGCCAGCAGCCGCAGGGACAGGGACTATGGCTACACCTTC. It yields the protein CASSRRDRDYGYTF. This chain links TRBV5-6 with TRBJ1-2; 9 nucleotides match TRBD1. The V segment lost 4 bases and the J segment 3 bases; nucleotides outside the gene matches: 4. The germline V gene encodes CDR1 SGHDT and CDR2 YYEEEE. The CDR3 has 14 amino acids.

This clone showed up just a few times. The gene calls are TRBV12-3 or TRBV12-4 and TRBJ1-2, with 7 bases identical to TRBD1. Trimming took 5 bases from V and 0 from J; bases not matched to a gene: 0. The CDR3 covers 13 residues. CDR3 coding DNA: TGTGCCAGCAGTGGGACAGCTAACTATGGCTACACCTTC. This encodes CASSGTANYGYTF.